This T cell receptor beta chain was recorded in a study of cytomegalovirus exposure and HLA in healthy donors. The PCR contained 60 Vbeta and 13 Jbeta primers. Clones were sequenced by immunoSEQ multiplex PCR, and TCRdb holds only the in-frame ones, with some missing. The table shows roughly 200,000 clones, with about 82% occurring only once. Trimming took 2 bases from V and 8 from J; bases not matched to a gene: 6. Germline V gene data show CDR1 as SGHTS and CDR2 as YDEGEE. The CDR3 runs to 13 residues. The specimen was PBMCs. The chain has TRBV5-8 and TRBJ1-1, with 7 bases matching TRBD1. The TCR sequence derives from a woman aged 45-65 years in good health and CMV-seronegative. The CDR3 DNA sequence: TGTGCCAGCAGCTTCGACAGGGTCCGCGAAGCTTTCTTT. This encodes CASSFDRVREAFF.